Below are 14 T cell receptor beta chains sequenced from a single sample in a study of OX40 agonist ivuxolimab in advanced cancers. Sequencing was performed with immunoSEQ multiplex PCR; in TCRdb, only in-frame clones are kept and a portion is missing. The sample includes nearly 80,000 clones, about 94% of them seen just once. The source was CD4+ or CD8+ T cells sorted from blood, collected in a trial of the OX40 agonist ivuxolimab. Receptors were obtained from an adult with an advanced solid tumor such as melanoma, head and neck, liver or kidney cancer.

The V gene is TRBV5-6, the J gene TRBJ2-5; D is uncertain. Per the germline V gene, CDR1 is SGHDT and CDR2 is YYEEEE. Trimming removed 0 bases at V and 2 bases at J, with 8 bases between. The CDR3 has 14 residues. Here the CDR3 DNA reads TGTGCCAGCAGCTTGGCCGGCGGACAAGAGACCCAGTACTTC. This codes for CASSLAGGQETQYF.

The rearrangement joins TRBV5-1 to TRBJ2-1, with D unclear. Per the germline V gene, CDR1 is SGHRS and CDR2 is YFSETQ. The CDR3 has 12 amino acids. V lost 2 bases to trimming and J lost 9 bases, with 9 bases between them. CDR3 region: CASSLGTLEQFF. CDR3 sequence (DNA): TGCGCCAGCAGCTTAGGTACCCTTGAGCAGTTCTTC.

V and J are TRBV27 and TRBJ1-1; D is uncertain. The CDR3 runs to 13 residues. The germline gives CDR1 MNHEY, CDR2 SMNVEV (reference sequence). Between the trimmed V and J ends, which lost 1 base and 6 bases, there was a span of 9 bases. CDR3 sequence: CASSLYSYSEAFF. The CDR3 coding sequence is TGTGCCAGCAGTTTATATTCTTACTCTGAAGCTTTCTTT.

V gene TRBV7-2 combines with J gene TRBJ2-7; D might be TRBD1 (6 bases). Trimming took off 2 bases at V and 4 bases at J, with 15 bases between the two ends. Germline V gene data show CDR1 as SGHTA and CDR2 as FQGNSA. The CDR3 is 15 residues long. DNA for the CDR3: TGTGCCAGCAGCTTAATCCAGGACAGAGGATACGAGCAGTACTTC. Its protein product is CASSLIQDRGYEQYF.

As regards this clone: Different DNA sequences within this sample yield the same CDR3. This sequence joins TRBV4-2 and TRBJ2-3, with no clear D. Per the germline V gene, CDR1 is LGHNA and CDR2 is YNFKEQ. Trimming removed 0 bases at V and 4 bases at J, with 5 bases between. The length of the CDR3 is 13 residues. The CDR3 DNA sequence: TGTGCCAGCAGCCAAGATTTAGCAGATACGCAGTATTTT. Protein sequence: CASSQDLADTQYF.

The chain carries TRBV7-2 and TRBJ2-7, with 10 bases that match TRBD1. This CDR3 is built from 18 residues. Trimming cost V 4 bases and J 4 bases; bases outside gene matches: 16. Germline assignment: CDR1 SGHTA and CDR2 FQGNSA. The DNA of the CDR3 is TGTGCCAGCAGCTCCCCGAGCGGGACAGGGGTGGATTTTTACGAGCAGTACTTC. It codes for CASSSPSGTGVDFYEQYF.

The gene calls are TRBV4-1 and TRBJ2-1, with D possibly being TRBD1 (6 bases). The CDR3 has 15 amino acids. CDR1 is MGHRA, CDR2 YSYEKL, per germline. Trimming removed 3 bases at V and 2 bases at J, with 11 bases between. DNA for the CDR3: TGCGCCAGCAGCCAGGCCGGGACAACCTACAATGAGCAGTTCTTC. Its protein product is CASSQAGTTYNEQFF.

V usage is TRBV4-3 and J usage is TRBJ2-1; 12 nucleotides align to TRBD2. The CDR3 extends over 15 amino acids. V trimming: 4 bases; J trimming: 7 bases; junction bases outside the gene matches: 5. Germline CDR1 reads LGHNA; CDR2 reads YSLEER. CDR3 DNA: TGCGCCAGCAGCCCACCCGGACTAGCGGGAAATGAGCAGTTCTTC. Amino acid sequence: CASSPPGLAGNEQFF.

In DNA, the CDR3 is TGCGCCAGCAGCCCAGGACAGGAGTACACCGGGGAGCTGTTTTTT. This codes for CASSPGQEYTGELFF. The chain links TRBV4-1 to TRBJ2-2, with 7 bases that match TRBD1. J was trimmed by 3 bases and V by 4 bases; bases with no gene match: 5. CDR1 is MGHRA and CDR2 is YSYEKL in the germline V gene. The CDR3 extends over 15 amino acids.

J is TRBJ1-4 and V is TRBV7-9; 10 bases match TRBD1. Germline-derived CDR1 and CDR2 are SEHNR and FQNEAQ (reference sequence). CDR3 length equals 16 residues. J lost 2 bases, V lost 5 bases, and 5 bases had no gene match. Here the CDR3 reads CASSRGQGGTNEKLFF. In DNA, the CDR3 is TGTGCCAGCAGCCGCGGACAGGGGGGGACTAATGAAAAACTGTTTTTT.

This rearrangement joins TRBV19 to TRBJ2-7, with D possibly being TRBD2 (6 bases). The germline gives CDR1 LNHDA, CDR2 SQIVND (reference sequence). Deletions cut 2 bases from V and 0 bases from J, with 17 bases between. CDR3 size: 17 residues. In DNA, the CDR3 is TGTGCCAGTAGTATAAGGGGTTGGGGGGAAGGCTCCTACGAGCAGTACTTC. Its protein product is CASSIRGWGEGSYEQYF. Full variable domain (outside the CDR3, taken from reference TRBV19 and TRBJ2-7): DGGITQSPKYLFRKEGQNVTLSCEQNLNHDAMYWYRQDPGQGLRLIYYSQIVNDFQKGDIAEGYSVSREKKESFPLTVTSAQKNPTAFYLCASSIRGWGEGSYEQYFGPGTRLTVT.

The gene calls are TRBV13 and TRBJ1-2, with TRBD1 as a possible D gene (5 bases). The ends were cut back, 2 bases at V and 3 bases at J, with 16 bases in the middle. CDR1 is PRHDT, CDR2 FYEKMQ, per germline (reference sequence). The CDR3 is 16 amino acids. The DNA of the CDR3 is TGTGCCAGCAGCTTATTTCTTCTGGGGCCCGACTATGGCTACACCTTC. It specifies CASSLFLLGPDYGYTF.

This chain links TRBV21-1 with TRBJ1-1. TRBV21-1 is assigned pseudogene status. There are 12 residues in the CDR3. The CDR3 region is CASSKKGQRTFF. The CDR3 DNA reads TGTGCCAGCAGCAAAAAGGGTCAGCGGACTTTCTTT.

The chain has TRBV4-3 and TRBJ2-3, with D tentatively TRBD1 (5 bases). Between the trimmed V and J ends, which lost 1 base and 0 bases, there was a span of 11 bases. The CDR3 is 16 amino acids. Germline V gene lookup returns CDR1 LGHNA and CDR2 YSLEER. CDR3 amino acids: CASSQGKGQSTDTQYF. CDR3 in DNA: TGCGCCAGCAGCCAAGGGAAGGGGCAGAGCACAGATACGCAGTATTTT.